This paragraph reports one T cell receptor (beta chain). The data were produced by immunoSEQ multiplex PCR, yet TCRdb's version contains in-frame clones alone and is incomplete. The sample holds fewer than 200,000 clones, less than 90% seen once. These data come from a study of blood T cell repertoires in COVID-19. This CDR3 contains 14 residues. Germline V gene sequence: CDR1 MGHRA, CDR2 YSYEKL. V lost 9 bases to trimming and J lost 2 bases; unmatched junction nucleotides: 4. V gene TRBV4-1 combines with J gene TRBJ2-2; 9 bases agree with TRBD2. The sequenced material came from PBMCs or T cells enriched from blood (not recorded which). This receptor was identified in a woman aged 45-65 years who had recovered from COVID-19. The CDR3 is CASRAGGNTGELFF. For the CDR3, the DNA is TGCGCCAGTAGAGCGGGGGGAAACACCGGGGAGCTGTTTTTT.